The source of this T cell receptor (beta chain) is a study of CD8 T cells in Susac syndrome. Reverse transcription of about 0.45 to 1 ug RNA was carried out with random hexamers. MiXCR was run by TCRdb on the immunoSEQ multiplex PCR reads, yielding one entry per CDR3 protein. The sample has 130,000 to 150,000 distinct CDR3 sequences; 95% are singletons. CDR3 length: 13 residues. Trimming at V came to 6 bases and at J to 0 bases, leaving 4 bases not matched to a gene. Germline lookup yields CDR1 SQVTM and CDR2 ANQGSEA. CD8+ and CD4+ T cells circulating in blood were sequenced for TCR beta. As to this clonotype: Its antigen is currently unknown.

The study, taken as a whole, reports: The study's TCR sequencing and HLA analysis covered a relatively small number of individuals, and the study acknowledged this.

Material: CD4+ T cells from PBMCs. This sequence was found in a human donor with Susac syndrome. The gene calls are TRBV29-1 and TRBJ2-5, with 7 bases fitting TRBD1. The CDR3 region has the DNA TGCAGCGTCGCACAGGGGTACCAAGAGACCCAGTACTTC. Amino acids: CSVAQGYQETQYF.